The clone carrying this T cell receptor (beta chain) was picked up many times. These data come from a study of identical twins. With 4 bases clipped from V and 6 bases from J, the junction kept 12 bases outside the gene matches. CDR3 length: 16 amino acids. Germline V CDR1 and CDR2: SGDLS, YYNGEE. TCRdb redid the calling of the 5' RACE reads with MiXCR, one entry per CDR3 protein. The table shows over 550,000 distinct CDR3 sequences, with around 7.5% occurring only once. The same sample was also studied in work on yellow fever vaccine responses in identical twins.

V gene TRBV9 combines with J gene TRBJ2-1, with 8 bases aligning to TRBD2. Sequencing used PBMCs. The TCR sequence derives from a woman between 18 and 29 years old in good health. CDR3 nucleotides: TGTGCCAGCAGCCCACAAATCACCGGGACTAGCAATGAGCAGTTCTTC. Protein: CASSPQITGTSNEQFF. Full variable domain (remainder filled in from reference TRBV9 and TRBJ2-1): DSGVTQTPKHLITATGQRVTLRCSPRSGDLSVYWYQQSLDQGLQFLIQYYNGEERAKGNILERFSAQQFPDLHSELNLSSLELGDSALYFCASSPQITGTSNEQFFGPGTRLTVL.